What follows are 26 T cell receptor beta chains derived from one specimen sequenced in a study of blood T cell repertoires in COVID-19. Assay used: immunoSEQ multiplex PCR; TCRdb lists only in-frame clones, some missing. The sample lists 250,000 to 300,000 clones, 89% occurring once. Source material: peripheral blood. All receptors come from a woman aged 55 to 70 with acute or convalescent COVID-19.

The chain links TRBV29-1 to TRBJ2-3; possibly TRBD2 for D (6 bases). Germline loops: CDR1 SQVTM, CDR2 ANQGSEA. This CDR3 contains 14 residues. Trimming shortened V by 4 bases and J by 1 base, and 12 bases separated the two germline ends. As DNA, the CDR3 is TGCAGCGTTGTTCGCGGGGTGGGCACAGATACGCAGTATTTT. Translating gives CSVVRGVGTDTQYF.

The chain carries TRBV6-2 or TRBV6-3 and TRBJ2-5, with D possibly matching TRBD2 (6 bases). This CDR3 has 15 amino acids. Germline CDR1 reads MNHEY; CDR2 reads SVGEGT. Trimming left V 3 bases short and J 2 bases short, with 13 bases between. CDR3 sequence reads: CASSYVTGEQETQYF. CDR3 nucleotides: TGTGCCAGCAGTTATGTTACGGGGGAACAAGAGACCCAGTACTTC.

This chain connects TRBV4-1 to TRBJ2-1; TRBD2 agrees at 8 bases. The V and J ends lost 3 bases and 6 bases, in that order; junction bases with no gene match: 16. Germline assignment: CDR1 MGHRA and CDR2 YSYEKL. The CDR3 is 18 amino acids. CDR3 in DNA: TGCGCCAGCAGCCACCCCCTCGGGGGGGCGGGAGTCGGCAATGAGCAGTTCTTC. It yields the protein CASSHPLGGAGVGNEQFF.

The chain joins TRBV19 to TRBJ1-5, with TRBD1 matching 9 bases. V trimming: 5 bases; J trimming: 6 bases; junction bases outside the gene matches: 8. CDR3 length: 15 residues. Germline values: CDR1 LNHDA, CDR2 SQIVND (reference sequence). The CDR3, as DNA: TGTGCCAGTAGTGGATGGACAGGGGCGACTCAGCCCCAGCATTTT. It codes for CASSGWTGATQPQHF.

CDR3 in amino acids: CATSVQGSNQPQHF. The CDR3 DNA follows: TGTGCCACCAGTGTACAGGGTAGCAATCAGCCCCAGCATTTT. The V and J genes are TRBV24-1 and TRBJ1-5, with D possibly matching TRBD1 (6 bases). The length of the CDR3 is 14 residues. The V and J ends lost 5 bases and 0 bases respectively, with 7 bases between them. Looked up from germline, CDR1 is KGHDR and CDR2 is SFDVKD.

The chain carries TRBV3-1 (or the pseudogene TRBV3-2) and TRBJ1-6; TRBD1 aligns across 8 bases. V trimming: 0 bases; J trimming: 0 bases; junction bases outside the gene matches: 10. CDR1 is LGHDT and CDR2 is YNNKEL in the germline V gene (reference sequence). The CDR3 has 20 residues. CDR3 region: CASSQEPGQEISSYNSPLHF. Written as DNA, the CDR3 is TGTGCCAGCAGCCAAGAACCGGGACAGGAGATTAGCTCCTATAATTCACCCCTCCACTTT.

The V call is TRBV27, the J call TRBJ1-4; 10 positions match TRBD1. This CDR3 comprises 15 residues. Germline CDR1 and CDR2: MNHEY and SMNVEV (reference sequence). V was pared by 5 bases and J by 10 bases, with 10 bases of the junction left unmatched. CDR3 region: CASSPLDRGVRKLFF. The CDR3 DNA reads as TGTGCCAGCAGTCCCTTGGACAGGGGGGTGAGAAAACTGTTTTTT.

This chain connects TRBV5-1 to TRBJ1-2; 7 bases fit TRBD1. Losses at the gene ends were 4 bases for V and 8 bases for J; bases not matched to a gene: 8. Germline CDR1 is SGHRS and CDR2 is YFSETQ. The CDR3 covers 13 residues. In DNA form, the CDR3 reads TGCGCCAGCAGCCGAGACAGGGTAACGGGCTACACCTTC. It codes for CASSRDRVTGYTF.

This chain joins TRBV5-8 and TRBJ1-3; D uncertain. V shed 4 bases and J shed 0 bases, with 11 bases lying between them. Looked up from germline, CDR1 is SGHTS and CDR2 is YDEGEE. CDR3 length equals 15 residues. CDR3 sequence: CASSRVPSSGNTIYF. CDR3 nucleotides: TGTGCCAGCAGCCGGGTTCCAAGCTCTGGAAACACCATATATTTT.

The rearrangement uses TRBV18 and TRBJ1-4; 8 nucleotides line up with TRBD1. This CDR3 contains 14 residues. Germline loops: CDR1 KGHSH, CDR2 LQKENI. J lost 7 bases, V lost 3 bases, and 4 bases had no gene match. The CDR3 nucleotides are TGTGCCAGCTCACCCCAGGGGGCAGTTGAAAAACTGTTTTTT. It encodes CASSPQGAVEKLFF. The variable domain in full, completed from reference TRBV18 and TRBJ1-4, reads NAGVMQNPRHLVRRRGQEARLRCSPMKGHSHVYWYRQLPEEGLKFMVYLQKENIIDESGMPKERFSAEFPKEGPSILRIQQVVRGDSAAYFCASSPQGAVEKLFFGSGTQLSVL.

CDR3 loop: CASSETGFTDTQYF. Written as DNA, the CDR3 is TGTGCCAGCAGCGAGACAGGGTTCACAGATACGCAGTATTTT. The rearrangement links TRBV9 to TRBJ2-3; TRBD1 aligns across 7 bases. The CDR3 covers 14 residues. J was trimmed by 2 bases and V by 3 bases; bases with no gene match: 3. Germline V gene sequence: CDR1 SGDLS, CDR2 YYNGEE.

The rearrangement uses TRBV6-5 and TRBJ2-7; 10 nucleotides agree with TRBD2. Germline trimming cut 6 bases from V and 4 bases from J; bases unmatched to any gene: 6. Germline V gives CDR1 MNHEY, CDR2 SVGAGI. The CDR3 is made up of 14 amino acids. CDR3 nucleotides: TGTGCCAGCAGCTCTAGCGGGAGTAAATACGAGCAGTACTTC. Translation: CASSSSGSKYEQYF.

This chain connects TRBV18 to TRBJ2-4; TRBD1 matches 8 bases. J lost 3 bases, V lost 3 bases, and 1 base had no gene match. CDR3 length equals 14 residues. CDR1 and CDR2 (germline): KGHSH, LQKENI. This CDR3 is CASSPDRDKNIQYF. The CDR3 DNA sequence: TGTGCCAGCTCACCGGACAGGGACAAAAACATTCAGTACTTC.

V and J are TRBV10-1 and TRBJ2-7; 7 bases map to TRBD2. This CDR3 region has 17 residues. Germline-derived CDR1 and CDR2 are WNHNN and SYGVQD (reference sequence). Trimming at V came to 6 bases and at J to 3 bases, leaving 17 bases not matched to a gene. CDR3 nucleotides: TGCGCCAGCAGGACATCGATTAAGCGGGAAGCCGGCTACGAGCAGTACTTC. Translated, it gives CASRTSIKREAGYEQYF.

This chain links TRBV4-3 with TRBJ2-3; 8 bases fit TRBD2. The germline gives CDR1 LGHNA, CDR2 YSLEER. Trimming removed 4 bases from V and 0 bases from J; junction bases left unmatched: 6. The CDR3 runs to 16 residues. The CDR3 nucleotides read TGCGCCAGCAGCCTCTCACTAGCGGCTAGCACAGATACGCAGTATTTT. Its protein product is CASSLSLAASTDTQYF.

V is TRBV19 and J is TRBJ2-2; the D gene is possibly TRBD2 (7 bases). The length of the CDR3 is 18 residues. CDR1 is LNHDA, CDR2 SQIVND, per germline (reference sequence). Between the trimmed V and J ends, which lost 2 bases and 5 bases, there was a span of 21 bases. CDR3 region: CASSIRGYGGRKTGELFF. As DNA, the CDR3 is TGTGCCAGTAGTATAAGGGGATACGGGGGGCGAAAGACCGGGGAGCTGTTTTTT.

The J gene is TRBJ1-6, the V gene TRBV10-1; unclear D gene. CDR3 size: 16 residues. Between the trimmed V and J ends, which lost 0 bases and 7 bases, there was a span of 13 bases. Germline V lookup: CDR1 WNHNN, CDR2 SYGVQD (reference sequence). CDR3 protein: CASSESCGLENSPLHF. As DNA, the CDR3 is TGCGCCAGCAGTGAGTCCTGCGGCTTGGAGAATTCACCCCTCCACTTT.

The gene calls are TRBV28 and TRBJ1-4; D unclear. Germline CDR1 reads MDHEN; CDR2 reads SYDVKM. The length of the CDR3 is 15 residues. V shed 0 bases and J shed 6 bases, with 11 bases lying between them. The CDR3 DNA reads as TGTGCCAGCAGTTTATGGAACCTGCGGGATGAAAAACTGTTTTTT. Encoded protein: CASSLWNLRDEKLFF.

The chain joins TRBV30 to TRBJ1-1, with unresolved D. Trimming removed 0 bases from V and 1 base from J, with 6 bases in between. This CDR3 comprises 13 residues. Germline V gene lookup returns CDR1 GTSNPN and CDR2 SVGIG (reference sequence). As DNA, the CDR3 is TGTGCCTGGAGTGTAGCGGGGAACACTGAAGCTTTCTTT. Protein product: CAWSVAGNTEAFF. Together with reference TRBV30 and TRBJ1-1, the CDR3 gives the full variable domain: SQTIHQWPATLVQPVGSPLSLECTVEGTSNPNLYWYRQAAGRGLQLLFYSVGIGQISSEVPQNLSASRPQDRQFILSSKKLLLSDSGFYLCAWSVAGNTEAFFGQGTRLTVV.

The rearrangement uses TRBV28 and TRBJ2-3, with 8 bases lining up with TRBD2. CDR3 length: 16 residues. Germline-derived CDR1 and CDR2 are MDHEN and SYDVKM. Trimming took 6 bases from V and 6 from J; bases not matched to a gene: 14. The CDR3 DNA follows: TGTGCCAGCAGGCCACCGGTGGTAGCGGGGATCGATACGCAGTATTTT. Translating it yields CASRPPVVAGIDTQYF.

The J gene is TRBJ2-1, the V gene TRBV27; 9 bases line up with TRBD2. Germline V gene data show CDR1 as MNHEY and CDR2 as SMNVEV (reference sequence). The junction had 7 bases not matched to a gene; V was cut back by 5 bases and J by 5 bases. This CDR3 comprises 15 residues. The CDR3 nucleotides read TGTGCCAGCAGTCCCTTAGCGGGGGTCGACAATGAGCAGTTCTTC. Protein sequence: CASSPLAGVDNEQFF.

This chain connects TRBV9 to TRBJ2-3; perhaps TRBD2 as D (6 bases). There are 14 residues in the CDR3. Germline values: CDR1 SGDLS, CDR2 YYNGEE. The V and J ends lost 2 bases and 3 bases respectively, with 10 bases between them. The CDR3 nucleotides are TGTGCCAGCAGCGTTGGGGGGACTACAGATACGCAGTATTTT. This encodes CASSVGGTTDTQYF.

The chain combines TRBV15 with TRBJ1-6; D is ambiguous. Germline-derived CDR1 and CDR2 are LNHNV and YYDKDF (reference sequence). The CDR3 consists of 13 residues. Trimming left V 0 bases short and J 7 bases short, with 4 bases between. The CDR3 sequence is CATSRELNSPLHF. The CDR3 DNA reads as TGTGCCACCAGCAGAGAACTAAATTCACCCCTCCACTTT.

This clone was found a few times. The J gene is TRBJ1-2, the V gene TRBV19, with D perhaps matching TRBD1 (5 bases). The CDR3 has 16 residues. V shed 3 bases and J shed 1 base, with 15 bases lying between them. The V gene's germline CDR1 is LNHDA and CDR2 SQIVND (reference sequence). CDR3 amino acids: CASSILAGNLNYGYTF. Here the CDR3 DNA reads TGTGCCAGTAGTATCTTAGCAGGGAACCTTAACTATGGCTACACCTTC.

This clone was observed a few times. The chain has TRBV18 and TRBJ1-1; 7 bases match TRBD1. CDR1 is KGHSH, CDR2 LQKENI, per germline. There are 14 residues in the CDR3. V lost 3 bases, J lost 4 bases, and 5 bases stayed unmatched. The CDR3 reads CASSPDRLSTEAFF. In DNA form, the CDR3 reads TGTGCCAGCTCACCGGACAGGCTGAGCACTGAAGCTTTCTTT.

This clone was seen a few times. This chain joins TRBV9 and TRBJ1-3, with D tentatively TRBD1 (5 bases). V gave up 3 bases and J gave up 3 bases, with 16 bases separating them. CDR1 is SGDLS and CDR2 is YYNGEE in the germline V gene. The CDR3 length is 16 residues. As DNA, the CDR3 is TGTGCCAGCAGCGCGTTGGGGCGGGAGAGTGGAAACACCATATATTTT. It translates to CASSALGRESGNTIYF. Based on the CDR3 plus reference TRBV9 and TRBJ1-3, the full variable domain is DSGVTQTPKHLITATGQRVTLRCSPRSGDLSVYWYQQSLDQGLQFLIQYYNGEERAKGNILERFSAQQFPDLHSELNLSSLELGDSALYFCASSALGRESGNTIYFGEGSWLTVV.